This entry lists 5 T cell receptor beta chains sequenced from one sample in a study of blood T cell repertoires in COVID-19. TCRdb's table, derived via immunoSEQ multiplex PCR, lists solely in-frame clones and lacks some. The sample includes about 100,000 clones, about 90% of them seen just once. The sequenced sample was peripheral blood. These receptors came from a human donor in a cohort sampled during active COVID-19.

The CDR3 coding sequence is TGCAGCGTTGGCCCGACTGGCAGGGGTAACATTCAGTACTTC. It codes for CSVGPTGRGNIQYF. J is TRBJ2-4 and V is TRBV29-1, with D possibly TRBD1 on 6 matching bases. V lost 4 bases to trimming and J lost 7 bases, with 17 bases between them. The CDR3 length is 14 residues. Germline CDR1 SQVTM, CDR2 ANQGSEA.

The J gene is TRBJ1-1, the V gene TRBV7-9, with D perhaps matching TRBD1 (6 bases). The CDR3 spans 13 residues. Germline V lookup: CDR1 SEHNR, CDR2 FQNEAQ (reference sequence). Trimming took off 11 bases at V and 4 bases at J, with 17 bases between the two ends. The CDR3 region is CAGGRNGGTEAFF. CDR3 DNA sequence: TGTGCCGGGGGCCGTAACGGAGGCACTGAAGCTTTCTTT.

V usage is TRBV28 and J usage is TRBJ2-6; TRBD1 matches 8 bases. Germline V gives CDR1 MDHEN, CDR2 SYDVKM. CDR3 length: 22 residues. The J segment lost 0 bases and the V segment lost 5 bases, leaving 21 bases of the junction unmatched. The CDR3 loop reads CASSPTQGARGTLLSGANVLTF. The DNA for the CDR3 is TGTGCCAGCAGTCCTACTCAGGGGGCTCGGGGAACCTTACTCTCTGGGGCCAACGTCCTGACTTTC.

The chain couples TRBV30 to TRBJ1-2, with a possible D match to TRBD1 (5 bases). Germline-derived CDR1 and CDR2 are GTSNPN and SVGIG (reference sequence). This CDR3 spans 13 amino acids. Deletions cut 3 bases from V and 4 bases from J, with 12 bases between. The CDR3 sequence: CAWRAGKGYGYTF. Written as DNA, the CDR3 is TGTGCCTGGAGGGCAGGGAAGGGCTATGGCTACACCTTC.

This clone was seen only a few times. The rearrangement joins TRBV18 to TRBJ2-2, with D perhaps matching TRBD2 (6 bases). The CDR3 contains 16 residues. Germline CDR1 and CDR2: KGHSH and LQKENI. Trimming left V 3 bases short and J 7 bases short, with 18 bases between. CDR3 bases: TGTGCCAGCTCACCTTTCGCGGGAAACCAGGGCGGGGAGCTGTTTTTT. This codes for CASSPFAGNQGGELFF.